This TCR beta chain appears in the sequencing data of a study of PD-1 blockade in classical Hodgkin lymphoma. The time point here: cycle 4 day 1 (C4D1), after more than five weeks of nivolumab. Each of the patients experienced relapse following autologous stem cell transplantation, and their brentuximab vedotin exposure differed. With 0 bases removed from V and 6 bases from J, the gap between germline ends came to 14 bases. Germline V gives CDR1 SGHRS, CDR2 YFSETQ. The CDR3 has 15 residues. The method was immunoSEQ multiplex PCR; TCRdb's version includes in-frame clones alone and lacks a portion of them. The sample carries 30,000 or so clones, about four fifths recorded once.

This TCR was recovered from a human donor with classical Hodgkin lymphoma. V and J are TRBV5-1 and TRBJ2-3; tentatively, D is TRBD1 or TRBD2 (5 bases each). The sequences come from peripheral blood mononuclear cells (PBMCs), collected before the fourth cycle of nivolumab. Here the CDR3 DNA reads TGCGCCAGCAGCTTGGGGCAGAGGGCAGGGGATACGCAGTATTTT. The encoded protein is CASSLGQRAGDTQYF.